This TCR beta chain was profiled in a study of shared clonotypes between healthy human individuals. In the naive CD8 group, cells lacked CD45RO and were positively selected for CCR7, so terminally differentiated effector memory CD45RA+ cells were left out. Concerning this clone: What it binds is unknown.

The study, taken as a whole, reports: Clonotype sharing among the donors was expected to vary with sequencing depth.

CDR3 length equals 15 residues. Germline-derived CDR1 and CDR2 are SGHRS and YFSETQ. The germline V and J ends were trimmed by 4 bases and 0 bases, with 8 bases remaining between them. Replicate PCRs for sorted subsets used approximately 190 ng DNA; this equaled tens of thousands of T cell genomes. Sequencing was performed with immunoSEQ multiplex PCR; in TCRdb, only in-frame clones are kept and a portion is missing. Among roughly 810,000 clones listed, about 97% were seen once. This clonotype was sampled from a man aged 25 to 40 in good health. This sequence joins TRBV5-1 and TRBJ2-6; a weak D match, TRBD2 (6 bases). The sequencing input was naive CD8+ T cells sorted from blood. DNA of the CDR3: TGCGCCAGCAGCCCGGGGGACTCTGGGGCCAACGTCCTGACTTTC. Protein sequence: CASSPGDSGANVLTF.